A single sample gave rise to the 23 T cell receptor beta chains below, sequenced in a study of blood T cell repertoires in COVID-19. Sequenced by immunoSEQ multiplex PCR; TCRdb stores in-frame clones only, minus some. The profile shows roughly 570,000 clones, roughly 91% of them singletons. The source material was peripheral blood. The receptors come from a woman aged 50 to 60 with COVID-19, enrolled during active disease.

Turning to this clone: This specimen includes other DNA sequences encoding the same CDR3. V usage is TRBV3-1 (or the pseudogene TRBV3-2) and J usage is TRBJ1-6, with TRBD1 matching 7 bases. V dropped 4 bases and J dropped 7; count of bases not matched to a gene: 4. CDR1 is LGHDT, CDR2 YNNKEL, per germline (reference sequence). This CDR3 has 14 amino acids. CDR3 sequence (DNA): TGTGCCAGCAGCCTTCGACAGGGAAATTCACCCCTCCACTTT. The encoded protein is CASSLRQGNSPLHF.

This clone has a handful of counts. Other DNA sequences within the sample encode an identical CDR3. The chain recombines TRBV12-3 or TRBV12-4 with TRBJ1-2; D is ambiguous. V shed 1 base and J shed 1 base, with 4 bases lying between them. This CDR3 region has 13 residues. DNA of the CDR3: TGTGCCAGCAGTTTAGACAGTAACTATGGCTACACCTTC. This encodes CASSLDSNYGYTF.

This clone was counted only a few times. The chain couples TRBV30 to TRBJ1-2, with D tentatively TRBD1 (5 bases). Trimming left V 2 bases short and J 3 bases short, with 10 bases between. Germline lookup yields CDR1 GTSNPN and CDR2 SVGIG (reference sequence). The CDR3 covers 13 residues. The CDR3 loop reads CAWSLQGDYGYTF. For the CDR3, the DNA is TGTGCCTGGAGTCTTCAGGGTGACTATGGCTACACCTTC.

The V call is TRBV6-5, the J call TRBJ1-5; perhaps TRBD1 as D (5 bases). Germline V CDR1 and CDR2: MNHEY, SVGAGI. The CDR3 extends over 13 amino acids. V lost 6 bases to trimming and J lost 5 bases, with 11 bases between them. As DNA, the CDR3 is TGTGCCAGCAGCCCGGACATCCATCAGCCCCAGCATTTT. This sequence encodes CASSPDIHQPQHF.

This chain uses TRBV20-1 with TRBJ2-7; the match to TRBD1 covers 8 bases. This CDR3 comprises 11 residues. Per the germline V gene, CDR1 is DFQATT and CDR2 is SNEGSKA (reference sequence). V lost 7 bases, J lost 4 bases, and 3 bases stayed unmatched. The CDR3 loop is CSVHRGYEQYF. As DNA, the CDR3 is TGCAGTGTTCACAGGGGGTACGAGCAGTACTTC.

The chain employs TRBV27 and TRBJ2-1; 8 bases map to TRBD1. Germline loops: CDR1 MNHEY, CDR2 SMNVEV (reference sequence). This CDR3 is built from 13 residues. J was trimmed by 7 bases and V by 3 bases; bases with no gene match: 2. The CDR3 reads CASSFRGRNEQFF. As DNA, the CDR3 is TGTGCCAGCAGTTTCAGGGGGCGGAATGAGCAGTTCTTC.

V usage is TRBV6-5 and J usage is TRBJ1-1; 10 bases match TRBD1. V shed 2 bases, J shed 3 bases, and the junction held 3 bases outside the gene matches. The germline CDR1 and CDR2 sequences are MNHEY and SVGAGI. The CDR3 consists of 15 residues. The CDR3 sequence is CASSYKGQGYTEAFF. Here the CDR3 DNA reads TGTGCCAGCAGTTACAAGGGACAGGGGTACACTGAAGCTTTCTTT.

V and J are TRBV2 and TRBJ1-6; TRBD1 aligns across 9 bases. V shed 3 bases, J shed 9 bases, and the junction held 3 bases outside the gene matches. CDR3 length: 14 amino acids. Germline assignment: CDR1 SNHLY and CDR2 FYNNEI. In DNA form, the CDR3 reads TGTGCCAGCAGTGAGGGACAGGGCGGTTCACCCCTCCACTTT. This encodes CASSEGQGGSPLHF.

The chain joins TRBV5-1 to TRBJ1-3; D perhaps matches TRBD1 (6 bases). With 0 bases removed from V and 4 bases from J, the gap between germline ends came to 11 bases. The CDR3 is made up of 15 amino acids. Germline CDR1 SGHRS, CDR2 YFSETQ. The CDR3 sequence: CASSLDRDQGNTIYF. DNA of the CDR3: TGCGCCAGCAGCTTGGACAGGGACCAAGGAAACACCATATATTTT.

The chain is built from TRBV30 and TRBJ1-1, with 11 positions matching TRBD1. The J segment lost 8 bases and the V segment lost 2 bases, leaving 4 bases of the junction unmatched. The CDR3 sequence is 13 residues long. The germline gives CDR1 GTSNPN, CDR2 SVGIG (reference sequence). The CDR3: CAWSTGQGAEAFF. The CDR3 DNA sequence: TGTGCCTGGAGTACTGGACAGGGGGCGGAAGCTTTCTTT.

This chain uses TRBV30 with TRBJ1-1, with 8 bases aligning to TRBD1. The CDR3 loop spans 14 amino acids. J lost 0 bases, V lost 4 bases, and 4 bases had no gene match. CDR1 GTSNPN and CDR2 SVGIG come from the germline V gene (reference sequence). The DNA of the CDR3 is TGTGCCTGGACAACGACAGGGGTGAACACTGAAGCTTTCTTT. Translated, it gives CAWTTTGVNTEAFF.

The rearrangement links TRBV29-1 to TRBJ1-4; D possibly corresponds to TRBD1 (6 bases). The CDR3 has 14 amino acids. Trimming removed 4 bases from V and 5 bases from J, with 14 bases in between. CDR1 is SQVTM and CDR2 is ANQGSEA in the germline V gene. CDR3 region: CSVAPTGLNEKLFF. Written as DNA, the CDR3 is TGCAGCGTTGCTCCGACAGGCCTAAATGAAAAACTGTTTTTT.

This sequence joins TRBV7-6 and TRBJ2-7, with 7 bases lining up with TRBD1. Germline CDR1 SGHVS, CDR2 FNYEAQ. The CDR3 has 17 residues. V lost 3 bases, J lost 2 bases, and 13 bases stayed unmatched. CDR3 amino acids: CASSFGDSSVGPYEQYF. CDR3 in DNA: TGTGCCAGCAGCTTTGGGGACAGTTCGGTAGGGCCCTACGAGCAGTACTTC.

The CDR3 spells CASSTLAGGSETQYF. The DNA for the CDR3 is TGTGCCAGCAGCACGCTAGCGGGGGGCTCGGAGACCCAGTACTTC. The chain uses TRBV14 and TRBJ2-5; 11 nucleotides agree with TRBD2. J was trimmed by 5 bases and V by 5 bases; bases with no gene match: 7. The germline CDR1 and CDR2 sequences are SGHDN and FVKESK. This CDR3 contains 15 residues.

The genes are TRBV21-1 and TRBJ1-1; the table's D call TRBD1 went unverified against the DNA. TRBV21-1 counts as a pseudogene. CDR3 length: 15 amino acids. The CDR3 protein is CASSLHRGGSTEAFF. The CDR3 DNA reads TGTGCCAGCAGCCTCCACAGGGGGGGATCCACTGAAGCTTTCTTT.

The V and J genes are TRBV11-2 and TRBJ2-1; a possible D gene is TRBD2 (6 bases). CDR1 is SGHAT, CDR2 FQNNGV, per germline. V dropped 0 bases and J dropped 4 bases, with 10 bases sitting between them. This CDR3 has 15 amino acids. The CDR3, as DNA: TGTGCCAGCAGCTTAGAGCGGGGCTATTACAATGAGCAGTTCTTC. Translating it yields CASSLERGYYNEQFF.

V is TRBV10-1 and J is TRBJ1-6; D possibly corresponds to TRBD1 (6 bases). Per the germline V gene, CDR1 is WNHNN and CDR2 is SYGVQD (reference sequence). Trimming removed 4 bases from V and 8 bases from J, with 12 bases in between. CDR3 length: 14 residues. In DNA form, the CDR3 reads TGCGCCAGCAGTGCCGGACAGACCTATTCACCCCTCCACTTT. Translating gives CASSAGQTYSPLHF.

The gene calls are TRBV5-3 and TRBJ2-7, with D tentatively TRBD2 (5 bases). TRBV5-3 belongs to the ORF category, with a function that is uncertain. The CDR3 length is 13 residues. Trimming removed 10 bases from V and 1 base from J, with 15 bases in between. In DNA form, the CDR3 reads TGTGCCCCACATGCCGGGGTTTCCTACGAGCAGTACTTC. As protein: CAPHAGVSYEQYF.

V usage is TRBV14 and J usage is TRBJ2-5; 15 bases fit TRBD2. The CDR3 sequence is 16 residues long. The J segment lost 5 bases and the V segment lost 4 bases, leaving 5 bases of the junction unmatched. Germline lookup yields CDR1 SGHDN and CDR2 FVKESK. CDR3 nucleotide sequence: TGTGCCAGCAGCCCGGGACTAGCGGGGGGTCGGGAGACCCAGTACTTC. It codes for CASSPGLAGGRETQYF.

The chain recombines TRBV5-6 with TRBJ2-5, with 10 positions matching TRBD2. J was trimmed by 2 bases and V by 0 bases; bases with no gene match: 4. The CDR3 contains 16 residues. CDR1 and CDR2 (germline): SGHDT, YYEEEE. CDR3 residues: CASSLELAGIQETQYF. The CDR3 nucleotides are TGTGCCAGCAGCTTGGAACTAGCGGGGATTCAAGAGACCCAGTACTTC.

This chain joins TRBV6-1 and TRBJ2-3; D remains unclear. V was shortened by 1 base and J by 9 bases, with 8 bases between the two germline ends. The CDR3 covers 12 residues. Germline V CDR1 and CDR2: MNHNS, SASEGT. In DNA form, the CDR3 reads TGTGCCAGCAGTGAAGTAGACACCACGCAGTATTTT. This encodes CASSEVDTTQYF.

V gene TRBV5-1 combines with J gene TRBJ2-7; D might be TRBD2 (5 bases). This CDR3 contains 16 residues. V dropped 4 bases and J dropped 5 bases, with 22 bases sitting between them. The germline V gene has CDR1 SGHRS and CDR2 YFSETQ. The DNA for the CDR3 is TGCGCCAGCAGCGGATCATTAGAACGGGGTACTGACGAGCAGTACTTC. Protein product: CASSGSLERGTDEQYF.

Only one count was recorded for this clone. The chain recombines TRBV2 with TRBJ2-7, with D tentatively TRBD2 (5 bases). This CDR3 is 12 amino acids long. Trimming cost V 1 base and J 4 bases, with 5 bases left between them. Germline CDR1 reads SNHLY; CDR2 reads FYNNEI. The CDR3: CASSEGGYEQYF. The DNA for the CDR3 is TGTGCCAGCAGTGAAGGAGGGTACGAGCAGTACTTC.